The 9 T cell receptor beta chains given below trace back to one sample, sequenced in a study of T cell responses to AZD1222 COVID-19 vaccine. Data came from immunoSEQ multiplex PCR; TCRdb stores just in-frame clones and leaves some out. The sample consists of 140,000 to 150,000 clones, around nine tenths of them appearing once. Specimen: peripheral blood, collected 28 days after the second AZD1222 dose. Receptors originate from an adult who received the AZD1222 COVID-19 vaccine.

V usage is TRBV5-3 and J usage is TRBJ1-2; D uncertain. TRBV5-3 is an ORF; its function is uncertain. The CDR3 is made up of 16 amino acids. Trimming shortened V by 2 bases and J by 7 bases, and 21 bases separated the two germline ends. CDR3 sequence reads: CARSFLSGKPAFGYTF. CDR3 nucleotides: TGTGCCAGAAGCTTCTTGTCCGGGAAACCCGCGTTTGGCTACACCTTC.

This chain connects TRBV13 to TRBJ1-2; D gene uncertain. Trimming removed 5 bases at V and 0 bases at J, with 16 bases between. This CDR3 region has 16 residues. Germline values: CDR1 PRHDT, CDR2 FYEKMQ (reference sequence). In DNA form, the CDR3 reads TGTGCCAGCAGCGTTGTGGGCGGGGTTTCTAACTATGGCTACACCTTC. As protein: CASSVVGGVSNYGYTF.

This chain connects TRBV29-1 to TRBJ2-3; 12 bases map to TRBD2. CDR3 length equals 14 residues. Trimming took 8 bases from V and 5 from J; bases not matched to a gene: 8. Germline V gene data show CDR1 as SQVTM and CDR2 as ANQGSEA. For the CDR3, the DNA is TGCAGCTCGACTAGCGGGGGAGGAGGAGATACGCAGTATTTT. It encodes CSSTSGGGGDTQYF.

The chain is built from TRBV15 and TRBJ2-4; 15 positions agree with TRBD2. The junction had 6 bases not matched to a gene; V was cut back by 7 bases and J by 8 bases. This CDR3 comprises 15 residues. Germline loops: CDR1 LNHNV, CDR2 YYDKDF (reference sequence). CDR3 DNA sequence: TGTGCCACCATGGGACGGACTAGCGGGAGGGACATTCAGTACTTC. The encoded protein is CATMGRTSGRDIQYF.

V usage is TRBV9 and J usage is TRBJ2-1, with D tentatively TRBD2 (6 bases). The CDR3 covers 12 residues. V was clipped by 0 bases and J by 9 bases, with 7 bases between them. Germline CDR1 reads SGDLS; CDR2 reads YYNGEE. The CDR3 DNA reads TGTGCCAGCAGCGTAGAGGGAGGTGAGCAGTTCTTC. Its translation is CASSVEGGEQFF.

The chain employs TRBV6-5 and TRBJ2-3; D is uncertain. The CDR3 loop spans 12 amino acids. Trimming pared 2 bases from V and 4 bases from J, leaving 4 bases between. Germline V lookup: CDR1 MNHEY, CDR2 SVGAGI. CDR3 coding DNA: TGTGCCAGCAGTTACGGGCCAGATACGCAGTATTTT. Translated: CASSYGPDTQYF.

The V and J genes are TRBV4-2 and TRBJ1-1; unclear D gene. This CDR3 contains 13 residues. Germline CDR1 reads LGHNA; CDR2 reads YNFKEQ. Trimming took 0 bases from V and 1 from J, leaving 3 bases between them. The CDR3 region is CASSQEKNTEAFF. The DNA of the CDR3 is TGTGCCAGCAGCCAAGAGAAGAACACTGAAGCTTTCTTT.

The chain uses TRBV7-3 and TRBJ1-2; 10 bases are a match to TRBD1. This CDR3 is 14 amino acids long. The germline gives CDR1 SGHTA, CDR2 FQGTGA. Trimming took 5 bases from V and 4 from J; bases not matched to a gene: 4. The chain's CDR3 is CASSAGTGVYGYTF. The DNA of the CDR3 is TGTGCCAGCAGCGCCGGGACAGGGGTCTATGGCTACACCTTC.

This clone has only one observation. The chain is built from TRBV19 and TRBJ2-2; possibly TRBD1 for D (6 bases). This CDR3 contains 14 residues. V was cut by 4 bases and J by 4 bases, with 10 bases left in between. The germline V gene has CDR1 LNHDA and CDR2 SQIVND (reference sequence). DNA of the CDR3: TGTGCCAGTAGTACCCAGGGGTTCACCGGGGAGCTGTTTTTT. This codes for CASSTQGFTGELFF.